This T cell receptor (beta chain) was captured in a study of T cells after yellow fever vaccination. In the study overall: Some fractions had low cell numbers, and these were prepared with SMART-Seq v4 Ultra Low Input.

Deletions cut 8 bases from V and 0 bases from J, with 13 bases between. CDR1 and CDR2 from the germline V gene are MNHNS and SASEGT. The CDR3 runs to 15 residues. Using its own MiXCR run on the 5' RACE reads, TCRdb lists one record per CDR3 protein. The top ten hold roughly an eighth of the sample, which has some 550,000 distinct CDR3 sequences, 15% to 20% seen once. The source was PBMCs, collected 15 days after the yellow fever booster vaccination. The chain couples TRBV6-1 to TRBJ2-2; possibly TRBD1 for D (5 bases). This TCR was sampled from a man aged 30-40 years who received the YFV17D yellow fever vaccine. CDR3 protein: CASQIQASNTGELFF. Here the CDR3 DNA reads TGTGCCAGCCAAATACAGGCGTCGAACACCGGGGAGCTGTTTTTT.